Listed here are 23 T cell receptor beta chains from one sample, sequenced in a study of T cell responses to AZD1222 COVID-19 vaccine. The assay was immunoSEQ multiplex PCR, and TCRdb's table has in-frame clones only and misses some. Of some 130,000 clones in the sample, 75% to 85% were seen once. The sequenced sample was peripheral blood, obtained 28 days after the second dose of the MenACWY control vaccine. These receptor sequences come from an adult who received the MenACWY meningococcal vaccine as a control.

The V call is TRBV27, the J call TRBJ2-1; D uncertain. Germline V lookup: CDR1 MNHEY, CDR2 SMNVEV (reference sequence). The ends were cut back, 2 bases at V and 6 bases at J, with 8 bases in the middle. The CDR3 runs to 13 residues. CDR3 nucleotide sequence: TGTGCCAGCAGTTTACAGATGGTCAATGAGCAGTTCTTC. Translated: CASSLQMVNEQFF.

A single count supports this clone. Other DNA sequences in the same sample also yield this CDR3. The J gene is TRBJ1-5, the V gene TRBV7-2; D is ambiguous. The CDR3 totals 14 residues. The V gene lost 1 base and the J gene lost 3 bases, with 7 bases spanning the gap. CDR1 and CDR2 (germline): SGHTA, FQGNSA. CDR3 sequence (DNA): TGTGCCAGCAGCTTAGGTGGGAACAATCAGCCCCAGCATTTT. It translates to CASSLGGNNQPQHF. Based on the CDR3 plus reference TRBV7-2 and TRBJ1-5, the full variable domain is GAGVSQSPSNKVTEKGKDVELRCDPISGHTALYWYRQSLGQGLEFLIYFQGNSAPDKSGLPSDRFSAERTGGSVSTLTIQRTQQEDSAVYLCASSLGGNNQPQHFGDGTRLSIL.

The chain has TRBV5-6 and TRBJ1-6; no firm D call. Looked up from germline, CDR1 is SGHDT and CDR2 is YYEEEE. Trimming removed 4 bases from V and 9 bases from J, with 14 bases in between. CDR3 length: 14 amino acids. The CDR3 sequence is CASSQRTNFSPLHF. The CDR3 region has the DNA TGTGCCAGCAGCCAAAGGACCAACTTTTCACCCCTCCACTTT.

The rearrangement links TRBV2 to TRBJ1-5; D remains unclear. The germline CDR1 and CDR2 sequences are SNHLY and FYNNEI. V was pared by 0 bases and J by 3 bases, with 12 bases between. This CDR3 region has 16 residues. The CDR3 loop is CASSEAGVRINQPQHF. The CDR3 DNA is TGTGCCAGCAGTGAAGCTGGAGTCCGGATCAATCAGCCCCAGCATTTT.

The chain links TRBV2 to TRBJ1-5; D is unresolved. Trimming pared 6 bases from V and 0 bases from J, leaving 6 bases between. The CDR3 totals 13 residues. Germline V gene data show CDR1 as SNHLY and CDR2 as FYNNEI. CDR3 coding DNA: TGTGCCAGCAGGGGTGATAGCAATCAGCCCCAGCATTTT. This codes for CASRGDSNQPQHF.

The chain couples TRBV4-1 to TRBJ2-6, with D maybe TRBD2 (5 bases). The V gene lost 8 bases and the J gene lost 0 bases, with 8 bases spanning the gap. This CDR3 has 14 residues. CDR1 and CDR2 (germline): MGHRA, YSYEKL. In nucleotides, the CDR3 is TGCGCCAGCGGTCGGGACTCTGGGGCCAACGTCCTGACTTTC. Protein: CASGRDSGANVLTF.

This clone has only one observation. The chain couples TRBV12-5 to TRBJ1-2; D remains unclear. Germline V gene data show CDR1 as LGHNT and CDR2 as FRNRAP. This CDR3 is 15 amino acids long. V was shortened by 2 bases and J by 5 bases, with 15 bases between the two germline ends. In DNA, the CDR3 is TGTGCTAGTGGTTTGCCCATAGGGCTTGGGTATGGCTACACCTTC. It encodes CASGLPIGLGYGYTF. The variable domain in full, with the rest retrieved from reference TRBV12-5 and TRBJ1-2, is DARVTQTPRHKVTEMGQEVTMRCQPILGHNTVFWYRQTMMQGLELLAYFRNRAPLDDSGMPKDRFSAEMPDATLATLKIQPSEPRDSAVYFCASGLPIGLGYGYTFGSGTRLTVV.

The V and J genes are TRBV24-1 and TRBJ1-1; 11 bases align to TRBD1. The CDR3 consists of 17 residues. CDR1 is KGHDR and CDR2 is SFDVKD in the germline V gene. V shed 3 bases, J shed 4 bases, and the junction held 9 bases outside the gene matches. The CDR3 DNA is TGTGCCACCAGTGATAGGGGGACAGGGGGTCGAGGCACTGAAGCTTTCTTT. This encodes CATSDRGTGGRGTEAFF.

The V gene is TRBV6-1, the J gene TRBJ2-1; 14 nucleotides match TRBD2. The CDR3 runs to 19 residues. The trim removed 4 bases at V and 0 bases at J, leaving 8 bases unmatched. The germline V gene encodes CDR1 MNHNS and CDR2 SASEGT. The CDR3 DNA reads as TGTGCCAGCAGTGCTTGGGGACTAGCGGGGGTCAGCTCCTACAATGAGCAGTTCTTC. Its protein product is CASSAWGLAGVSSYNEQFF.

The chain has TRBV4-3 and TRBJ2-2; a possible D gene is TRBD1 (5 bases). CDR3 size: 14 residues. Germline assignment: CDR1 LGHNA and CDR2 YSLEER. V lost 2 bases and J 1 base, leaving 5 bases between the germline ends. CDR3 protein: CASSQQGNTGELFF. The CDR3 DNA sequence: TGCGCCAGCAGCCAACAGGGGAACACCGGGGAGCTGTTTTTT.

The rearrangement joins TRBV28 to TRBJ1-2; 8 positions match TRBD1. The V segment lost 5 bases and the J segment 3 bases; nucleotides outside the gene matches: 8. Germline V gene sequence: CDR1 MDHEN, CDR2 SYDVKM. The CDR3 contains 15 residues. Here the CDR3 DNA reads TGTGCCAGCAGTCCGTACACAGGGGGTGACTATGGCTACACCTTC. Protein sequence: CASSPYTGGDYGYTF.

CDR3 sequence reads: CASSEGGGNSPLHF. The CDR3 DNA sequence: TGTGCCAGCAGCGAGGGGGGAGGAAATTCACCCCTCCACTTT. The chain is built from TRBV9 and TRBJ1-6, with TRBD1 as a possible D gene (6 bases). CDR1 and CDR2 (germline): SGDLS, YYNGEE. This CDR3 is 14 amino acids long. V shed 3 bases and J shed 7 bases, with 11 bases lying between them.

DNA for the CDR3: TGTGCCAGCACACGGGACAGCTCCTACAATGAGCAGTTCTTC. Translating it yields CASTRDSSYNEQFF. V and J are TRBV2 and TRBJ2-1; 7 nucleotides match TRBD1. Trimming took 7 bases from V and 0 from J; bases not matched to a gene: 3. The CDR3 sequence is 14 residues long. The V gene's germline CDR1 is SNHLY and CDR2 FYNNEI.

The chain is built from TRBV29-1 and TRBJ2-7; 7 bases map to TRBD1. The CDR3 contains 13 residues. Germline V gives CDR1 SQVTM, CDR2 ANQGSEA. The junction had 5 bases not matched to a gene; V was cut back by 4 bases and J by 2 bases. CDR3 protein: CSVATGVTYEQYF. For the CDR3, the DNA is TGCAGCGTTGCTACAGGGGTAACCTACGAGCAGTACTTC.

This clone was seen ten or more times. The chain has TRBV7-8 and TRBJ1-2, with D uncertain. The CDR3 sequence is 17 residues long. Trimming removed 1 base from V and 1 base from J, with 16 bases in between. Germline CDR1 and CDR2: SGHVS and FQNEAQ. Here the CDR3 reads CASSLVVRATSNYGYTF. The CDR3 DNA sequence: TGTGCCAGCAGCTTAGTCGTTCGGGCGACAAGTAACTATGGCTACACCTTC. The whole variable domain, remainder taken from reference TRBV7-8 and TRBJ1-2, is GAGVSQSPRYKVAKRGQDVALRCDPISGHVSLFWYQQALGQGPEFLTYFQNEAQLDKSGLPSDRFFAERPEGSVSTLKIQRTQQEDSAVYLCASSLVVRATSNYGYTFGSGTRLTVV.

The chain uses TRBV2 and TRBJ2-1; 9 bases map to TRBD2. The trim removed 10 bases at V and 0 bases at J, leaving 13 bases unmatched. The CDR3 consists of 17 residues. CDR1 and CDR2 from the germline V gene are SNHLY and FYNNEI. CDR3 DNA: TGTGCCATAAACAGAGGCGGAGCGGGGGGCTCCTACAATGAGCAGTTCTTC. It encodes CAINRGGAGGSYNEQFF.

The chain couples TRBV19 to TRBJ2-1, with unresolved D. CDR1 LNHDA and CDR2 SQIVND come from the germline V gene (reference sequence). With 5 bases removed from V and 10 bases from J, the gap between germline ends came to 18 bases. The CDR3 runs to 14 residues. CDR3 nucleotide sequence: TGTGCCAGTAGTCCTCCGGGTCCTCGCCGCGAGCAGTTCTTC. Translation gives CASSPPGPRREQFF. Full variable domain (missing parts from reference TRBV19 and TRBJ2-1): DGGITQSPKYLFRKEGQNVTLSCEQNLNHDAMYWYRQDPGQGLRLIYYSQIVNDFQKGDIAEGYSVSREKKESFPLTVTSAQKNPTAFYLCASSPPGPRREQFFGPGTRLTVL.

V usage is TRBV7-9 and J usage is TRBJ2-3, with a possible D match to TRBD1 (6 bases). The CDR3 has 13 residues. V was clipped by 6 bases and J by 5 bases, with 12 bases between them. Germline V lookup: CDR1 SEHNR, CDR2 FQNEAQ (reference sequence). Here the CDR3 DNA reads TGTGCCAGCAGTTTACTAGGGGGAGATACGCAGTATTTT. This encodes CASSLLGGDTQYF.

CDR3 nucleotides: TGTGCCAGCAGCCCTGGGGACAGGGAACGTGGCTACACCTTC. Protein sequence: CASSPGDRERGYTF. The chain employs TRBV11-3 and TRBJ1-2; 9 bases align to TRBD1. This CDR3 spans 14 amino acids. CDR1 and CDR2 from the germline V gene are SGHNT and YENEEA. V was pared by 5 bases and J by 7 bases, with 8 bases of the junction left unmatched.

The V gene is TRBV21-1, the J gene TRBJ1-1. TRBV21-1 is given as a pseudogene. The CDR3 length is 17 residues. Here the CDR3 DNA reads TGTGCCAGCAGCAAAAGGTCGATTGAAGGTCAGGACCCTGAAGCTTTCTTT. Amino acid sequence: CASSKRSIEGQDPEAFF.

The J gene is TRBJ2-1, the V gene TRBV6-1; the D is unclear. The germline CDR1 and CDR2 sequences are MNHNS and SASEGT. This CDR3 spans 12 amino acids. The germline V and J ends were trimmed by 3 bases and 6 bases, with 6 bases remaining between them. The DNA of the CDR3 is TGTGCCAGCAGTGAGATTGGCAATGAGCAGTTCTTC. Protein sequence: CASSEIGNEQFF.

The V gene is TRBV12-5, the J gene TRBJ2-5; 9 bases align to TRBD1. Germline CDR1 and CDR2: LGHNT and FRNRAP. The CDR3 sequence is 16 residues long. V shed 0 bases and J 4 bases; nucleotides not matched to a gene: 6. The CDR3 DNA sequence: TGTGCTAGTGGTTTGGTGGGACAGGGCTTACGAGAGACCCAGTACTTC. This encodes CASGLVGQGLRETQYF.

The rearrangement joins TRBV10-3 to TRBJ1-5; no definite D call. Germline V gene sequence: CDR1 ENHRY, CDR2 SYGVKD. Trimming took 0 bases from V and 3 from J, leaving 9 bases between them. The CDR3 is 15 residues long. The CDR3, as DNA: TGTGCCATCAGTGAGTCCAACGGCTACAATCAGCCCCAGCATTTT. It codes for CAISESNGYNQPQHF.